The T cell receptor (beta chain) under discussion was sequenced for a study of OX40 agonist ivuxolimab in advanced cancers. Study as a whole: The dose-escalation cohort was approximately 81% male, with a mean age of 60 years, ranging roughly 23 to 85.

A note on this clone: Its antigen is as yet unknown.

The table came from immunoSEQ multiplex PCR; TCRdb's copy has only in-frame clones and leaves some out. The sample has 50,000 to 65,000 clones; 75% to 90% are singletons. Germline CDR1 is ENHRY and CDR2 is SYGVKD. This CDR3 comprises 14 residues. Trimming removed 6 bases at V and 0 bases at J, with 9 bases between. General observations from the study: Still undetermined is the antigen specificity of the expanded peripheral T cells. Clonal expansion was among the lowest in partial responders at 0.1-3.0 mg/kg, especially CD8+. Circulating CD4+ and CD8+ T cells showed clonal expansion by week 6 at 0.1 to 3.0 mg/kg.

V and J are TRBV10-3 and TRBJ2-1, with D possibly called TRBD1 or TRBD2 (5 bases each). The sample consisted of CD4+ or CD8+ T cells sorted from blood, taken in a trial of the OX40 agonist ivuxolimab. The receptor was derived from an adult with an advanced solid tumor such as melanoma, head and neck, liver or kidney cancer. CDR3 nucleotide sequence: TGTGCCATCAGCGCCGGGACCTCCTACAATGAGCAGTTCTTC. Translated: CAISAGTSYNEQFF.